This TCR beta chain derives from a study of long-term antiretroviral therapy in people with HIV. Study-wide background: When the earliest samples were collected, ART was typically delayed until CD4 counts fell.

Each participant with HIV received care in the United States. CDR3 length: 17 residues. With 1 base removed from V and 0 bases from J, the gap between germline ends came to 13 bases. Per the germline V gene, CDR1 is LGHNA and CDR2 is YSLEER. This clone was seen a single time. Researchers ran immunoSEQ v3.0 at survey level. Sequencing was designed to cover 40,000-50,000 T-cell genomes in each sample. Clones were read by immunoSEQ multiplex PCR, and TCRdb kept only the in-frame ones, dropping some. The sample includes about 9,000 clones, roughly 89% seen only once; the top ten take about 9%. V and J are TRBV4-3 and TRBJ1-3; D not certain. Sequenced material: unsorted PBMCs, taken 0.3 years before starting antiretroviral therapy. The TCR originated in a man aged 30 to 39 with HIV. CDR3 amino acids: CASSQGWKVASGNTIYF. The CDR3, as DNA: TGCGCCAGCAGCCAAGGGTGGAAAGTAGCCTCTGGAAACACCATATATTTT.